Below are 3 T cell receptor beta chains sequenced from a single sample in a study of cytomegalovirus exposure and HLA in healthy donors. The primer mix had 60 Vbeta and 13 Jbeta primers. Generated by immunoSEQ multiplex PCR, the TCRdb table keeps only in-frame clones and is missing some. This table has 220,000 or so clones, roughly 75% appearing once. The sequencing input was PBMCs. The receptors were gathered from a woman aged 25 to 39 in good health and CMV-seronegative.

The chain has TRBV27 and TRBJ1-5; possibly TRBD1 for D (6 bases). CDR1 and CDR2 (germline): MNHEY, SMNVEV (reference sequence). The ends were cut back, 5 bases at V and 6 bases at J, with 14 bases in the middle. The length of the CDR3 is 14 residues. CDR3 protein: CASSPQQGSQPQHF. The CDR3, as DNA: TGTGCCAGCAGTCCACAACAGGGCTCTCAGCCCCAGCATTTT.

V usage is TRBV7-9 and J usage is TRBJ2-5; 9 bases agree with TRBD2. The CDR3 runs 16 residues. Germline CDR1 reads SEHNR; CDR2 reads FQNEAQ (reference sequence). V lost 5 bases, J lost 5 bases, and 12 bases stayed unmatched. In DNA, the CDR3 is TGTGCCAGCAGCCCGACGACCCTCGGACTAGCGGAGACCCAGTACTTC. Its translation is CASSPTTLGLAETQYF.

This clone was counted once. The V and J genes are TRBV7-2 and TRBJ2-5, with 12 bases matching TRBD2. The J call may be faulty, since TRBJ2-7 better matches the DNA end. The CDR3 consists of 17 residues. CDR1 and CDR2 from the germline V gene are SGHTA and FQGNSA. The CDR3 nucleotides read TGTGCCAGCAGCTTAGCGGGGACTAGCGGGCTTACTTACGAGCAGTACTTC. This gives the protein CASSLAGTSGLTYEQYF.